Listed below are T cell receptor beta chains from one sample, sequenced in a study of early T cells in non-severe SARS-CoV-2 infection. TCRdb re-derived calls from the 5' RACE reads in MiXCR, one entry per CDR3 protein. The sample consists of 60,000 to 75,000 distinct CDR3 sequences, 9% to 15% of them appearing once. The sequenced sample consisted of whole blood. The receptors originated from an adult who was a healthcare worker with PCR-confirmed SARS-CoV-2 infection or an uninfected control (not recorded which). The CDR3 runs from the conserved cysteine through the conserved F or W. A D gene is named only where the DNA matches it firmly. Size tells how often a clone was seen (once, few, many) or the class of an expanded clone, and some rows leave it out.

d_gene,v_gene,j_gene,abundance,CDR3nt,CDR3aa
TRBD1,TRBV6-4,TRBJ2-7,many,TGTGCCAGCCACCTTGACCGGGACAGCCGAAACTACGAGCAGTACTTC,CASHLDRDSRNYEQYF
.,TRBV3-1,TRBJ1-4,many,TGTGCCAGCAGCCTTCTCACCACAGATGAAAAACTGTTTTTT,CASSLLTTDEKLFF
TRBD1,TRBV29-1,TRBJ2-1,many,TGCAGCGTTGAAGACCCCTACCGACAGGGATACAATGAGCAGTTCTTC,CSVEDPYRQGYNEQFF
.,TRBV3-1,TRBJ2-7,few,TGTGCCAGCAGCCAAGACTACAGGGTCCCCTACGAGCAGTACTTC,CASSQDYRVPYEQYF
.,TRBV6-5,TRBJ1-1,many,TGTGCCAGCAGTTACTCGAAGAACACTGAAGCTTTCTTT,CASSYSKNTEAFF
.,TRBV19,TRBJ2-7,.,TGTGCCAGTAGTATGGTGCCGGGTTCCTACGAGCAGTACTTC,CASSMVPGSYEQYF
TRBD2,TRBV19,TRBJ2-7,.,TGTGCCAGTAGTATTGGGACTAGCGGTTCCTACGAGCAGTACTTC,CASSIGTSGSYEQYF
.,TRBV15,TRBJ1-2,many,TGTGCCACCAGGGAAGTGTCGGACTATGGCTACACCTTC,CATREVSDYGYTF
.,TRBV19,TRBJ2-1,few,TGTGCCAGTAGTATCACGCTAGCTGCCTCCTACAATGAGCAGTTCTTC,CASSITLAASYNEQFF
TRBD2,TRBV3-1,TRBJ2-7,.,TGTGCCAGCAGCCAGGCTGGACTAGTCGCGTACTTC,CASSQAGLVAYF
.,TRBV12-3/TRBV12-4,TRBJ2-7,.,TGTGCCAGCAGTCGCCGTAACGAGCAGTACTTC,CASSRRNEQYF
.,TRBV29-1,TRBJ2-7,few,TGCAGCGTTGAACTGTTCTCCTACGAGCAGTACTTC,CSVELFSYEQYF
.,TRBV12-5,TRBJ2-5,.,TGTGCTAGTGGGTTGGGGAGCCAGGGAGAGACCCAGTACTTC,CASGLGSQGETQYF
TRBD2,TRBV10-3,TRBJ2-2,.,TGTGCCATCAGCGAGAGCGGGAGCACCGGGGTGCTGTTTTTT,CAISESGSTGVLFF
TRBD1,TRBV7-2,TRBJ1-2,many,TGTGCCAGCAGCTTCTCAGGGGGGGCAGATAACTATGGCTACACCTTC,CASSFSGGADNYGYTF
.,TRBV6-1,TRBJ1-4,many,TGTGCCAGCAGTGGGTCTGGGGGGACTAATGAAAAACTGTTTTTT,CASSGSGGTNEKLFF
TRBD1,TRBV6-5,TRBJ2-1,few,TGTGCCAGCAGTTACTCGGGACAGTTCGACAATGAGCAGTTCTTC,CASSYSGQFDNEQFF
.,TRBV6-1,TRBJ2-2,few,TGTGCCAGCAGCCCCTTTCCCCGGAACACCGGGGAGCTGTTTTTT,CASSPFPRNTGELFF
.,TRBV11-2,TRBJ2-7,many,TGTGCCAGCAGCTCCCTTCAAGAACTAGGAAAACGATACGAGCAGTACTTC,CASSSLQELGKRYEQYF
TRBD2,TRBV7-2,TRBJ2-1,.,TGTGCCAGCAGCTCATGGGGAGGGTCTAGGGGTTACAATGAGCAGTTCTTC,CASSSWGGSRGYNEQFF
.,TRBV29-1,TRBJ1-1,.,TGCAGCGTTCACAGGCGACTGAACACTGAAGCTTTCTTT,CSVHRRLNTEAFF
TRBD2,TRBV7-9,TRBJ2-1,few,TGTGCCAGCAGCTTAGGGGGTCTCGGGAGGACCTACAATGAGCAGTTCTTC,CASSLGGLGRTYNEQFF
.,TRBV5-1,TRBJ2-5,few,TGCGCCAGCAGCTTCAACAGGAACCAAGAGACCCAGTACTTC,CASSFNRNQETQYF
.,TRBV20-1,TRBJ2-7,.,TGCAGTGCTCTGGGTGGCTCAACTCTCTCCTACGAGCAGTACTTC,CSALGGSTLSYEQYF
TRBD2,TRBV3-1,TRBJ2-7,.,TGTGCCAGCAGCCCAGCGGGAGGTAACTACGAGCAGTACTTC,CASSPAGGNYEQYF
TRBD2,TRBV4-2,TRBJ2-3,few,TGTGCCAGCAGCTCTCTAACTAGCGGGAGGCAATATACGCAGTATTTT,CASSSLTSGRQYTQYF
TRBD1,TRBV5-5,TRBJ1-2,.,TGTGCCAGCAGCTTGGGACAGGGGTACTATGGCTACACCTTC,CASSLGQGYYGYTF
TRBD2,TRBV10-1,TRBJ2-1,few,TGCGCCAGCAGTGATGGGACTACCCTACACAATGAGCAGTTCTTC,CASSDGTTLHNEQFF
TRBD2,TRBV29-1,TRBJ2-1,few,TGCAGCACCGGGAGGGCCATCGATGAGCAGTTCTTC,CSTGRAIDEQFF
.,TRBV7-9,TRBJ1-1,few,TGTGCCAGCAGCTCCACGGGGGCCCAAGCTTTCTTT,CASSSTGAQAFF
.,TRBV19,TRBJ2-7,few,TGTGCCAGTAGTGCTGGACGTAACTACGAGCAGTACTTC,CASSAGRNYEQYF
.,TRBV12-3/TRBV12-4,TRBJ2-2,many,TGTGCCAGCAGTTTAAGGACCGGGGGAAGTACCGGGGAGCTGTTTTTT,CASSLRTGGSTGELFF
TRBD1,TRBV7-8,TRBJ1-6,many,TGTGCCAGCAGCTTAGAGGGACAGGATAGCTCCTATAATTCACCCCTCCACTTT,CASSLEGQDSSYNSPLHF
TRBD2,TRBV29-1,TRBJ2-1,few,TGCAGCGTTGCCGCTAGCGGGAGTTCCGGCGGTGCCTACAATGAGCAGTTCTTC,CSVAASGSSGGAYNEQFF
.,TRBV21-1,TRBJ2-5,.,TGTGCCAGCATGGGACAGGGGAAGCCTCAAGAGACCCAGTACTTC,CASMGQGKPQETQYF
.,TRBV3-1,TRBJ2-7,.,TGTGCCAGCAGCCTAACGACAGGAAAATCCTTC,CASSLTTGKSF
.,TRBV3-1,TRBJ1-1,many,TGTGCCAGCAGCCAAGACCTGGGACTGCCCAACACTGAAGCTTTCTTT,CASSQDLGLPNTEAFF
TRBD1,TRBV7-6,TRBJ2-1,.,TGTGCCAGCAGACCGGGACAGGGGGTGGGTGAGCAGTTCTTC,CASRPGQGVGEQFF
.,TRBV3-1,TRBJ2-2,many,TGTGCCAGCAGCCGCAAGGACGGCGACACCGGGGAGCTGTTTTTT,CASSRKDGDTGELFF
.,TRBV2,TRBJ2-2,many,TGTGCCAGCAGTGTGGAAGGGACCGGGGAGCTGTTTTTT,CASSVEGTGELFF
.,TRBV27,TRBJ2-2,few,TGTGCCTCCAATCCCAGGGGAGTCACCGGGGAGCTGTTTTTT,CASNPRGVTGELFF